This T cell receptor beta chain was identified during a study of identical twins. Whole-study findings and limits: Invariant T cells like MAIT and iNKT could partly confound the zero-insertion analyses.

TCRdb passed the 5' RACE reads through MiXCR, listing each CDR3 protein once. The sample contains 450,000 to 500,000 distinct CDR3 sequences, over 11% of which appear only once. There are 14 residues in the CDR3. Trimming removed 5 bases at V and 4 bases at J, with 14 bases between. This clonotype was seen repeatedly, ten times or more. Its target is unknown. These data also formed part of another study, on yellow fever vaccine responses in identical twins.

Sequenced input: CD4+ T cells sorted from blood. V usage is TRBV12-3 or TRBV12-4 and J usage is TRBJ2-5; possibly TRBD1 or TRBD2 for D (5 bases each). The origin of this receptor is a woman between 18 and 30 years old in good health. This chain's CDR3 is CASSRTGGRETQYF. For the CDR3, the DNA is TGTGCCAGCAGTCGGACTGGGGGTAGAGAGACCCAGTACTTC.